Listed below are T cell receptor beta chains from one sample, sequenced in a study of blood T cell repertoires in COVID-19. TCRdb's copy holds only in-frame clones and misses some; the assay was immunoSEQ multiplex PCR. Of some 120,000 clones in the sample, approximately 80% were seen once. The sequencing input was peripheral blood. The receptors shown here come from a man in his 70s with acute or convalescent COVID-19. The conserved cysteine and the conserved F or W are not part of the CDR3 here. Each record gives: clone size, V gene, J gene, CDR3 protein. Expanded clones get a size class; other rows say once, few or many, or leave the size out.

>few|TRBV30|TRBJ1-5
AWALSPNQPQH
>.|TRBV4-2|TRBJ1-1
ASSQGQKGVGNEAF
>.|TRBV27|TRBJ2-7
ASSFSAGGYEQY
>.|TRBV10-3|TRBJ1-3
AISAEGSGNTIY
>.|TRBV29-1|TRBJ1-1
SVQGPTEAF
>once|TRBV5-1|TRBJ2-5
ASSLVTGRETQY
>.|TRBV27|TRBJ2-3
ASSSPRPGRRNTQY
>.|TRBV14|TRBJ2-1
ASSQDRVLAGRLGNEQF
>.|TRBV6-5|TRBJ1-5
ASTEVPNQPQH
>.|TRBV19|TRBJ1-5
ASKRQLDQPQH
>once|TRBV28|TRBJ1-5
ASSSTGSNQPQH
>.|TRBV19|TRBJ1-1
ASSRDRDTEAF
>.|TRBV11-3|TRBJ2-2
ASSPRTGSTGELF
>.|TRBV12-3/TRBV12-4|TRBJ1-4
ASRDSRNEKLF
>few|TRBV3-1/TRBV3-2|TRBJ1-4
ASSRLGFGTPNEKLF
>.|TRBV20-1|TRBJ1-4
SASIPSTNEKLF
>.|TRBV29-1|TRBJ2-2
SVAATRGTGELF
>many|TRBV2|TRBJ1-1
ASIAGRYTEAF
>.|TRBV29-1|TRBJ2-5
SAKLTGAETQY
>.|TRBV12-3/TRBV12-4|TRBJ2-1
ASSGGFNEQF
>.|TRBV9|TRBJ2-5
ASSPHTGTGSQETQY
>.|TRBV3-1/TRBV3-2|TRBJ2-7
ASSPDRGRYEQY